These T cell receptor beta chains were read from a single sample in a study of neurological immune-mediated disorders. TCRdb passed the 5' RACE reads through MiXCR, listing each CDR3 protein once. The sample contains around 49,000 distinct CDR3 sequences, about an eighth of which appear only once. Input material: PBMCs. Every receptor here comes from a male donor with HTLV-1-associated myelopathy (HAM/TSP). Each CDR3 is given with its conserved first and last residue. Each record gives: D gene, V gene, J gene, clone size, CDR3 protein, CDR3 DNA. D genes are given only for firm matches. Rows may omit the clone size; those that give it use once, few, many or a size class.

D: -
V: TRBV10-1
J: TRBJ1-5
size: -
CDR3: CASSESGQSQHF
DNA: TGCGCAAGCAGTGAGTCGGGTCAGTCCCAGCATTTT

D: TRBD1
V: TRBV5-1
J: TRBJ1-5
size: many
CDR3: CASSLAGGQDQPQHF
DNA: TGCGCCAGCAGCTTGGCGGGGGGACAGGATCAGCCCCAGCATTTT

D: -
V: TRBV7-9
J: TRBJ2-3
size: -
CDR3: CASSPHVGHGLGDTQYF
DNA: TGTGCCAGCAGCCCCCACGTTGGCCACGGGTTAGGAGATACGCAGTATTTT

D: TRBD1
V: TRBV7-2
J: TRBJ1-1
size: many
CDR3: CASRFGQGVTEAFF
DNA: TGTGCCAGCAGGTTCGGACAGGGGGTCACTGAAGCTTTCTTT

D: -
V: TRBV3-1
J: TRBJ2-7
size: many
CDR3: CASSQDKWPSPYEQYF
DNA: TGTGCCAGCAGCCAAGATAAGTGGCCCTCGCCCTACGAGCAGTACTTC

D: -
V: TRBV9
J: TRBJ1-4
size: many
CDR3: CASSVGERTENEKLFF
DNA: TGTGCCAGCAGCGTAGGGGAAAGGACAGAGAATGAAAAACTGTTTTTT

D: -
V: TRBV5-6
J: TRBJ2-1
size: -
CDR3: CANSLGWTAPESGDEQFF
DNA: TGTGCCAACAGCTTGGGTTGGACAGCTCCTGAATCAGGGGATGAGCAGTTCTTC

D: -
V: TRBV5-1
J: TRBJ1-6
size: -
CDR3: CASSLTASSYNSPLHF
DNA: TGCGCCAGCAGCTTGACGGCCAGCTCCTATAATTCACCCCTCCACTTT

D: TRBD2
V: TRBV5-8
J: TRBJ2-7
size: medium-sized
CDR3: CASSSGLAGAPPTMKQYF
DNA: TGTGCCAGCAGCTCTGGACTAGCGGGGGCCCCACCTACGATGAAGCAGTACTTC

D: -
V: TRBV5-6
J: TRBJ1-4
size: many
CDR3: CASSFFQGGEKLFF
DNA: TGTGCCAGCAGCTTCTTTCAGGGAGGCGAAAAACTGTTTTTT

D: -
V: TRBV18
J: TRBJ1-5
size: -
CDR3: CASSPDSNQPQHF
DNA: TGTGCCAGCTCACCAGATAGCAATCAGCCCCAGCATTTT

D: -
V: TRBV20-1
J: TRBJ1-5
size: many
CDR3: CSAGDAGFINQPQHF
DNA: TGCAGTGCAGGGGACGCAGGGTTCATAAATCAGCCCCAGCATTTT

D: -
V: TRBV5-5
J: TRBJ2-3
size: many
CDR3: CASSLAPGATDTQYF
DNA: TGTGCCAGCAGCTTGGCCCCGGGGGCCACCGATACGCAGTATTTT

D: TRBD2
V: TRBV5-1
J: TRBJ2-3
size: -
CDR3: CAIRLAGAWGDTQYF
DNA: TGCGCTATCAGACTAGCGGGGGCCTGGGGAGATACGCAGTATTTT

D: -
V: TRBV5-6
J: TRBJ2-7
size: many
CDR3: CASSLGRGRRSYEQYF
DNA: TGTGCCAGCAGCTTGGGACGGGGAAGGAGGTCCTACGAGCAGTACTTC

D: TRBD1
V: TRBV7-6
J: TRBJ2-7
size: medium-sized
CDR3: CASTETGGYEQYF
DNA: TGTGCCAGTACCGAAACAGGGGGCTACGAGCAGTACTTC

D: -
V: TRBV5-6
J: TRBJ1-6
size: many
CDR3: CASMTYNSPLHF
DNA: TGTGCCAGCATGACCTATAATTCACCCCTCCACTTT

D: TRBD1
V: TRBV5-1
J: TRBJ1-1
size: many
CDR3: CASSVGTGSMNTEAFF
DNA: TGCGCCAGCAGCGTCGGGACAGGGTCTATGAACACTGAAGCTTTCTTT

D: -
V: TRBV14
J: TRBJ2-1
size: many
CDR3: CASSQEVRRGEQFF
DNA: TGTGCCAGCAGCCAAGAGGTTCGGCGGGGTGAGCAGTTCTTC

D: -
V: TRBV20-1
J: TRBJ2-1
size: many
CDR3: CSAPGYRADNEQFF
DNA: TGCAGTGCCCCCGGGTACAGAGCTGACAATGAGCAGTTCTTC

D: TRBD2
V: TRBV7-6
J: TRBJ2-5
size: many
CDR3: CASSLVLAGEFRETQYF
DNA: TGTGCCAGCAGCTTAGTACTAGCGGGGGAATTTCGAGAGACCCAGTACTTC

D: -
V: TRBV12-3/TRBV12-4
J: TRBJ2-1
size: many
CDR3: CASSFTRLDGYNEQFF
DNA: TGTGCCAGCAGTTTTACACGGTTGGACGGATACAATGAGCAGTTCTTC

D: TRBD1
V: TRBV5-1
J: TRBJ1-2
size: many
CDR3: CASSPTGDVYGYTF
DNA: TGCGCCAGCAGCCCGACAGGGGACGTCTATGGCTACACCTTC

D: TRBD2
V: TRBV3-1
J: TRBJ2-7
size: few
CDR3: CASSHRGLAFEQYF
DNA: TGTGCCAGCAGCCACCGAGGACTAGCCTTCGAGCAGTACTTC

D: -
V: TRBV5-1
J: TRBJ1-5
size: many
CDR3: CASSGEPAQPQHF
DNA: TGCGCCAGCAGTGGGGAGCCGGCTCAGCCCCAGCATTTT

D: -
V: TRBV5-1
J: TRBJ2-5
size: many
CDR3: CASSLAGREQETQYF
DNA: TGCGCCAGCAGCTTGGCGGGCAGGGAACAAGAGACCCAGTACTTC

D: TRBD2
V: TRBV11-2
J: TRBJ2-1
size: many
CDR3: CASSPWGTSAYNEQFF
DNA: TGTGCCAGCAGCCCTTGGGGGACTAGTGCATACAATGAGCAGTTCTTC

D: -
V: TRBV20-1
J: TRBJ2-7
size: many
CDR3: CSATWEVAHEQYF
DNA: TGCAGTGCCACGTGGGAGGTAGCCCACGAGCAGTACTTC

D: TRBD2
V: TRBV7-6
J: TRBJ2-1
size: -
CDR3: CASSSGTSGGFNNEQFF
DNA: TGTGCCAGCAGCTCTGGGACTAGCGGGGGGTTCAACAATGAGCAGTTCTTC

D: -
V: TRBV11-3
J: TRBJ2-3
size: many
CDR3: CASSWSRGADTQYF
DNA: TGTGCCAGCAGCTGGTCCCGAGGGGCAGATACGCAGTATTTT

D: TRBD1
V: TRBV6-1
J: TRBJ2-7
size: -
CDR3: CASSGRDRVHEQYF
DNA: TGTGCCAGCAGTGGCCGGGACAGGGTCCACGAGCAGTACTTC

D: TRBD2
V: TRBV29-1
J: TRBJ2-3
size: many
CDR3: CSVALLAASTDTQYF
DNA: TGCAGCGTTGCCCTACTAGCGGCTAGCACAGATACGCAGTATTTT

D: TRBD1
V: TRBV10-3
J: TRBJ1-2
size: many
CDR3: CAIKSGTGPGYTF
DNA: TGTGCCATCAAATCGGGGACAGGCCCTGGCTACACCTTC

D: TRBD1
V: TRBV18
J: TRBJ2-6
size: many
CDR3: CASSPRTGGGSGANVLTF
DNA: TGTGCCAGCTCACCGCGGACAGGGGGCGGTTCTGGGGCCAACGTCCTGACTTTC

D: -
V: TRBV28
J: TRBJ2-3
size: many
CDR3: CASRGSTDTQYF
DNA: TGTGCCAGCAGGGGTAGCACAGATACGCAGTATTTT

D: -
V: TRBV20-1
J: TRBJ2-5
size: many
CDR3: CSASVNQETQYF
DNA: TGCAGTGCTTCAGTAAACCAAGAGACCCAGTACTTC

D: -
V: TRBV6-1
J: TRBJ1-1
size: many
CDR3: CASSEVGGGTEAFF
DNA: TGTGCCAGCAGTGAAGTGGGGGGGGGGACTGAAGCTTTCTTT

D: -
V: TRBV29-1
J: TRBJ2-3
size: many
CDR3: CSVVDWRDTQYF
DNA: TGCAGCGTTGTGGACTGGCGGGATACGCAGTATTTT

D: TRBD1
V: TRBV20-1
J: TRBJ1-5
size: many
CDR3: CSARGLDRYGPQHF
DNA: TGCAGTGCTAGAGGTTTGGACAGGTACGGGCCCCAGCATTTT

D: -
V: TRBV20-1
J: TRBJ2-7
size: many
CDR3: CSAGDLGEQYF
DNA: TGCAGTGCTGGGGACCTGGGGGAGCAGTACTTC

D: -
V: TRBV5-1
J: TRBJ2-3
size: many
CDR3: CASSLGGGLADTQYF
DNA: TGCGCCAGCAGCTTGGGCGGGGGCTTGGCAGATACGCAGTATTTT

D: TRBD1
V: TRBV5-1
J: TRBJ1-1
size: many
CDR3: CASSQGQGALEAFF
DNA: TGCGCCAGCAGCCAGGGACAGGGGGCCTTAGAAGCTTTCTTT

D: TRBD2
V: TRBV20-1
J: TRBJ2-1
size: many
CDR3: CSALTSGGAPYNEQFF
DNA: TGCAGTGCTCTTACTAGCGGGGGGGCCCCCTACAATGAGCAGTTCTTC

D: TRBD1
V: TRBV28
J: TRBJ1-2
size: many
CDR3: CASSLTGTAGYGYTF
DNA: TGTGCCAGCAGTTTAACTGGGACAGCTGGCTATGGCTACACCTTC

D: TRBD1
V: TRBV6-2/TRBV6-3
J: TRBJ1-2
size: many
CDR3: CASSYPRDRGLYGYTF
DNA: TGTGCCAGCAGTTACCCCCGGGACAGGGGGCTCTATGGCTACACCTTC

D: -
V: TRBV28
J: TRBJ1-3
size: -
CDR3: CASHSDSSGDTIYF
DNA: TGTGCCAGCCACTCTGACAGCTCTGGAGACACCATATATTTT

D: -
V: TRBV24-1
J: TRBJ1-2
size: many
CDR3: CATSDRQTHGYTF
DNA: TGTGCCACCAGTGATCGACAGACCCATGGCTACACCTTC

D: -
V: TRBV5-1
J: TRBJ2-6
size: many
CDR3: CASSLTPGLLSGANVLTF
DNA: TGCGCCAGCAGCTTGACCCCGGGACTCCTCTCTGGGGCCAACGTCCTGACTTTC

D: -
V: TRBV20-1
J: TRBJ2-4
size: many
CDR3: CSARANRDENIQYF
DNA: TGCAGTGCTAGGGCCAATAGGGACGAAAACATTCAGTACTTC